A single T cell receptor beta chain is shown here with its context. The record originates from a study of blood T cells in healthy people across ages. The authors ran a second PCR of about 7 to 12 cycles using a sample-barcoded 5' primer and a J-beta primer mix. One entry per CDR3 protein results from TCRdb running MiXCR on the 5' RACE reads. The data hold fewer than 600,000 distinct CDR3 sequences, with roughly a quarter observed a single time. In germline, CDR1 is SGHAT, CDR2 FQNNGV. With 1 base clipped from V and 3 bases from J, the junction kept 5 bases outside the gene matches. The CDR3 spans 16 residues. This sample was shared with a second study, whose subject was T cells of mothers and their children.

Sequencing was done on a sample of blood. This receptor was taken from a boy aged 2-15 years in good health. This rearrangement joins TRBV11-2 to TRBJ2-2, with 7 bases that match TRBD1. The CDR3 loop reads CASSLVRGPDTGELFF. The CDR3 nucleotides are TGTGCCAGCAGCTTAGTAAGGGGGCCTGACACCGGGGAGCTGTTTTTT.